This T cell receptor (beta chain) comes out of a study of blood T cell repertoires in COVID-19. As for the study in general: The study drew acute and convalescent COVID-19 samples from the United States, Italy and Spain. Nucleic acid was either cDNA or gDNA, and it came from T cells, B-cell-depleted T cells, or PBMCs.

Assay: immunoSEQ multiplex PCR; the TCRdb copy retains only in-frame clones and omits some. Among 55,000 to 70,000 clones, roughly 84% were seen once, and the ten largest hold 11%. The CDR3 spans 13 residues. Germline CDR1 is MNHEY and CDR2 is SMNVEV (reference sequence). V was pared by 8 bases and J by 3 bases, with 2 bases of the junction left unmatched. This sequence was found in a woman aged 18 to 35 with acute or convalescent COVID-19. This chain joins TRBV27 and TRBJ2-1, with TRBD1 matching 9 bases. Sequenced sample: peripheral blood. The CDR3 spells CASGTGFYNEQFF. The CDR3 bases are TGTGCCAGCGGGACAGGGTTCTACAATGAGCAGTTCTTC.